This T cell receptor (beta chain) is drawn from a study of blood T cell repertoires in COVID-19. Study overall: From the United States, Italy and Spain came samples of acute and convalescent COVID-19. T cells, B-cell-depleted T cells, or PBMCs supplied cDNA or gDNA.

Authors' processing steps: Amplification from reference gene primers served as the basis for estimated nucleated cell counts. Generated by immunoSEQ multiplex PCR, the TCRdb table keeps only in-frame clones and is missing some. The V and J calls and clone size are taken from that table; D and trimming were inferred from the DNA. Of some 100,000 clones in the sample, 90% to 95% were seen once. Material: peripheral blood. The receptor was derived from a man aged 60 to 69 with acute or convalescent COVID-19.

The CDR3 reads CASSPLGTQQETQYF. As DNA, the CDR3 is TGTGCCAGCTCGCCCCTCGGGACACAACAAGAGACCCAGTACTTC. This sequence joins TRBV18 and TRBJ2-5; maybe TRBD1 (6 bases). CDR3 size: 15 residues. Trimming cost V 6 bases and J 2 bases, with 16 bases left between them. Germline values: CDR1 KGHSH, CDR2 LQKENI.